The entry below describes one TCR beta chain. The antigen is undetermined. The final CDR3 position lacks the conserved phenylalanine or tryptophan, pointing to a likely read error. No DNA is shown, since the ends of the CDR3 on it are uncertain; the CDR3 is the one TCRdb lists. This sample stems from a study of cytomegalovirus exposure and HLA in healthy donors. Study-wide points: The listing of roughly 160 TCR beta chains classed them as cytomegalovirus-associated.

Primers for the PCR totalled 60 Vbeta and 13 Jbeta. Assay: immunoSEQ multiplex PCR; the TCRdb copy retains only in-frame clones and omits some. The sample contains some 170,000 clones, around 79% of which appear only once. The source is a man aged 35-49 years in good health and CMV-seropositive. The material sequenced was PBMCs.

The CDR3 spells CASRLGDREYL. This rearrangement joins TRBV11-2 to TRBJ2-7; TRBD1 is taken as the D call from the table, unchecked against the DNA. The CDR3 is made up of 11 amino acids, end residues included. Per germline, CDR1 SGHAT and CDR2 FQNNGV.